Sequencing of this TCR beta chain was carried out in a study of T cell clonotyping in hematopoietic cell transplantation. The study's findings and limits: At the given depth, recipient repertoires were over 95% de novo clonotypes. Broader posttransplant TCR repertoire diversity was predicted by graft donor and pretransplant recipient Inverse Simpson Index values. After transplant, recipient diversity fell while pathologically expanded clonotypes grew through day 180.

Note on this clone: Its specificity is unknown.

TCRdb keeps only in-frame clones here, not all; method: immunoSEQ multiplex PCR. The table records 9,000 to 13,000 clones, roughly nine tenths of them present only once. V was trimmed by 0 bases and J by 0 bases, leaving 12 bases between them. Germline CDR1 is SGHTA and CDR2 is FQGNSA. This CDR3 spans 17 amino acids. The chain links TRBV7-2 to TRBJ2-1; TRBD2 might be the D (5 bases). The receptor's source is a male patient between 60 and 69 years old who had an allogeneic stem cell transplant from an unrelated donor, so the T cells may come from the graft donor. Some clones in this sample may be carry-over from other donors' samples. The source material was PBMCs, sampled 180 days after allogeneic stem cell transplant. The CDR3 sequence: CASSLARGSSSYNEQFF. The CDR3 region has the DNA TGTGCCAGCAGCTTAGCCCGCGGGTCGAGCTCCTACAATGAGCAGTTCTTC.